This is a list of T cell receptor beta chains from one sample in a study of shared clonotypes between healthy human individuals. Repertoires were generated with immunoSEQ multiplex PCR, while TCRdb's copy carries only in-frame clones and drops some. The data contain 300,000 or so clones, approximately 79% of them seen just once; the ten biggest clones take up 10%. The source material was memory CD4+ T cells sorted from blood. The receptor source for this set is a man younger than 45 in good health. Each CDR3 is given with its conserved first and last residue. D genes are given only for firm matches. Clone size is not always given. Where it is, it says once, few, many or a class for expanded clones.

-	TRBV18	-	13	TRBJ2-7	CASSPGTSYEQYF	TGTGCCAGCTCACCAGGGACATCCTACGAGCAGTACTTC
TRBD1	TRBV7-9	-	13	TRBJ2-7	CASSLAQGNQQYF	TGTGCCAGCAGCTTAGCACAGGGGAACCAGCAGTACTTC
-	TRBV29-1	few	13	TRBJ2-7	CSVEGSRGNEQYF	TGCAGCGTTGAAGGATCTCGGGGGAACGAGCAGTACTTC
-	TRBV10-3	-	14	TRBJ2-7	CAATGTTNTYEQYF	TGTGCCGCGACCGGGACAACCAATACCTACGAGCAGTACTTC
TRBD2	TRBV10-3	once	13	TRBJ2-1	CATTGTTGNEQFF	TGTGCCACCACCGGGACTACCGGCAATGAGCAGTTCTTC
-	TRBV6-1	-	14	TRBJ2-2	CATTGTSTTGELFF	TGTGCCACCACGGGGACATCTACCACCGGGGAGCTGTTTTTT
-	TRBV6-8	-	16	TRBJ2-1	CASRVDIRSSYNEQFF	TGTGCCAGCAGGGTAGATATCCGGAGCTCCTACAATGAGCAGTTCTTC
TRBD2	TRBV19	-	14	TRBJ2-3	CASSILAGTDTQYF	TGTGCCAGTAGTATCCTAGCGGGAACAGATACGCAGTATTTT
TRBD1	TRBV6-4	-	14	TRBJ1-5	CASSETGGNQPQHF	TGTGCCAGCAGTGAGACAGGGGGGAATCAGCCCCAGCATTTT
-	TRBV25-1	-	15	TRBJ2-3	CASSESGRGEDTQYF	TGTGCCAGCAGTGAATCGGGCAGGGGGGAAGATACGCAGTATTTT
TRBD2	TRBV9	-	15	TRBJ2-5	CASSASGRPEETQYF	TGTGCCAGCAGCGCTAGCGGGAGACCGGAAGAGACCCAGTACTTC
TRBD1	TRBV27	-	14	TRBJ2-3	CASSLNRGTDTQYF	TGTGCCAGCAGTTTAAACAGGGGTACAGATACGCAGTATTTT
TRBD1	TRBV30	-	12	TRBJ1-5	CAWSRGREPQHF	TGTGCCTGGTCCAGGGGGAGGGAGCCCCAGCATTTT
-	TRBV28	few	15	TRBJ1-2	CASSLRSGPNYGYTF	TGTGCCAGCAGTTTAAGATCAGGGCCTAACTATGGCTACACCTTC
-	TRBV19	-	14	TRBJ2-2	CASSMFWGNGELFF	TGTGCCAGTAGTATGTTTTGGGGAAACGGGGAGCTGTTTTTT
-	TRBV7-9	few	15	TRBJ1-2	CASSLARQAHYGYTF	TGTGCCAGCAGCTTAGCGCGACAGGCCCACTATGGCTACACCTTC
-	TRBV14	few	13	TRBJ1-2	CASSAQTAGGYTF	TGTGCCAGCAGCGCCCAGACCGCCGGGGGCTACACCTTC
-	TRBV10-3	-	13	TRBJ1-1	CAISEGVGTEAFF	TGTGCCATCAGTGAGGGGGTAGGCACTGAAGCTTTCTTT
TRBD2	TRBV9	-	14	TRBJ2-1	CASSPSTSGSEQFF	TGTGCCAGCAGCCCCAGTACTAGCGGGAGTGAGCAGTTCTTC
-	TRBV10-3	-	11	TRBJ2-7	CAISPPGEQYF	TGTGCCATCAGTCCCCCAGGCGAGCAGTACTTC
-	TRBV5-1	-	13	TRBJ1-1	CASRTGTQTEAFF	TGCGCCAGCAGAACCGGGACGCAGACTGAAGCTTTCTTT
-	TRBV10-1	-	12	TRBJ2-1	CASSRGYNEQFF	TGCGCCAGCAGTCGGGGTTACAATGAGCAGTTCTTC
-	TRBV13	-	21	TRBJ2-4	CASSPALKRIPSHLAKNIQYF	TGTGCCAGCAGCCCCGCCCTGAAAAGGATTCCCTCGCATCTAGCCAAAAACATTCAGTACTTC
TRBD1	TRBV2	-	16	TRBJ1-6	CASTRNTGGEVSPLHF	TGTGCCAGCACCCGAAATACAGGGGGCGAAGTTTCACCCCTCCACTTT
-	TRBV4-1	-	16	TRBJ2-7	CASSQIRARSSYEQYF	TGCGCCAGCAGCCAAATTCGGGCGAGGAGCTCCTACGAGCAGTACTTC
TRBD2	TRBV6-1	-	15	TRBJ2-5	CASSLIGLAGVVQYF	TGTGCCAGCAGCCTGATAGGACTAGCGGGAGTAGTTCAGTACTTC
-	TRBV2	-	12	TRBJ2-1	CASTSRWQGIFF	TGTGCCAGCACTTCAAGGTGGCAGGGAATCTTCTTC
TRBD1	TRBV5-4	few	14	TRBJ2-1	CASSLAGGIFEQFF	TGTGCCAGCAGCTTGGCAGGGGGCATTTTTGAGCAGTTCTTC
-	TRBV20-1	-	11	TRBJ2-1	CSVRTHNEQFF	TGCAGTGTTAGGACCCACAATGAGCAGTTCTTC
TRBD1	TRBV11-2	-	15	TRBJ2-7	CASSKYRGTSYEQYF	TGTGCCAGCTCTAAGTACAGGGGCACGTCCTACGAGCAGTACTTC
TRBD1	TRBV5-3	few	15	TRBJ1-2	CARSPGGSPNYGYTF	TGTGCCAGAAGCCCAGGGGGCTCTCCTAACTATGGCTACACCTTC
-	TRBV29-1	few	12	TRBJ2-1	CIVVASHNEQFF	TGCATCGTAGTGGCTAGCCACAATGAGCAGTTCTTC
TRBD1	TRBV5-5	-	16	TRBJ2-5	CASSSQVQGAGETQYF	TGTGCCAGCAGCTCCCAAGTACAGGGGGCGGGGGAGACCCAGTACTTC
-	TRBV7-2	many	15	TRBJ2-3	CASSSLGRSTDTQYF	TGTGCCAGCAGCTCGCTGGGGAGATCCACAGATACGCAGTATTTT
-	TRBV5-6	-	13	TRBJ1-1	CASSRQRNTEAFF	TGTGCCAGCAGCCGGCAAAGGAACACTGAAGCTTTCTTT
-	TRBV7-9	-	14	TRBJ2-1	CASSWSGSYNEQFF	TGTGCCAGCAGCTGGTCAGGGAGCTACAATGAGCAGTTCTTC
-	TRBV7-2	-	16	TRBJ2-2	CASSSTAGAGYGELFF	TGTGCCAGCAGCTCCACCGCCGGGGCGGGGTACGGGGAGCTGTTTTTT
-	TRBV4-1	-	15	TRBJ2-7	CASSQGGQGSYEQYF	TGCGCCAGCAGCCAAGGGGGGCAGGGGAGCTACGAGCAGTACTTC
-	TRBV15	-	14	TRBJ1-3	CATSRAGDQNTIYF	TGTGCCACCAGCAGAGCCGGGGATCAGAACACCATATATTTT
-	TRBV9	-	15	TRBJ2-7	CASSGGVTSSYEQYF	TGTGCCAGCAGCGGGGGGGTAACGTCCTCCTACGAGCAGTACTTC
-	TRBV19	once	14	TRBJ1-4	CASRTRPTNEKLFF	TGTGCCAGTAGGACCCGGCCAACTAATGAAAAACTGTTTTTT
-	TRBV5-1	-	14	TRBJ2-7	CASMLTSSSYEQYF	TGCGCCAGCATGCTGACATCGAGCTCCTACGAGCAGTACTTC
-	TRBV4-1	-	15	TRBJ2-7	CASSQDLVNLRGQYF	TGCGCCAGCAGCCAAGATCTGGTGAACCTACGAGGGCAGTACTTC
TRBD1	TRBV29-1	-	13	TRBJ2-5	CSVSGTGGREQYF	TGCAGCGTCTCCGGGACAGGGGGACGGGAGCAGTACTTC
-	TRBV6-1	-	17	TRBJ2-1	CASSERETAISYNEQFF	TGTGCCAGCAGTGAAAGAGAGACAGCGATCTCCTACAATGAGCAGTTCTTC
-	TRBV6-5	-	14	TRBJ2-7	CASNRRQGLSEQYF	TGTGCCAGCAATAGGAGACAGGGACTGTCGGAGCAGTACTTC
-	TRBV5-1	-	14	TRBJ1-1	CASSLRGPNTEAFF	TGCGCCAGCAGCTTAAGGGGTCCGAACACTGAAGCTTTCTTT
-	TRBV18	-	14	TRBJ2-7	CASSPGPTVPEQYF	TGTGCCAGCTCACCAGGTCCCACCGTCCCCGAGCAGTACTTC
TRBD2	TRBV4-3	-	17	TRBJ2-3	CASSQEVLAGAGDTQYF	TGCGCCAGCAGCCAAGAGGTTTTGGCGGGAGCGGGGGATACGCAGTATTTT
TRBD2	TRBV9	many	20	TRBJ2-2	CASSVSGGLALLRDTGELFF	TGTGCCAGCAGTGTAAGTGGGGGACTAGCTCTTTTGAGGGACACCGGGGAGCTGTTTTTT
-	TRBV7-7	-	19	TRBJ2-7	CASSHRRSGENGRGYEQYF	TGTGCCAGCAGCCATAGAAGGTCGGGAGAGAATGGGAGAGGCTACGAGCAGTACTTC
-	TRBV5-6	-	13	TRBJ1-4	CASSLEAHEKLFF	TGTGCCAGCAGCTTGGAGGCCCATGAAAAACTGTTTTTT
-	TRBV5-4	many	16	TRBJ2-2	CASSLGWLENTGELFF	TGTGCCAGCAGCTTGGGTTGGCTTGAGAACACCGGGGAGCTGTTTTTT
-	TRBV28	once	12	TRBJ1-2	CASSRDNYGYTF	TGTGCCAGCAGCAGGGACAACTATGGCTACACCTTC
TRBD2	TRBV9	many	15	TRBJ2-1	CASSAIAGFYNEQFF	TGTGCCAGCAGCGCGATAGCGGGATTCTACAATGAGCAGTTCTTC
-	TRBV28	-	15	TRBJ2-7	CASSLPLSGPYEQYF	TGTGCCAGCAGCCTACCCCTCTCGGGACCCTACGAGCAGTACTTC
TRBD1	TRBV7-8	-	14	TRBJ1-2	CASSPYRGGHGYTF	TGTGCCAGCAGCCCTTACAGGGGAGGGCATGGCTACACCTTC
-	TRBV29-1	-	13	TRBJ2-1	CSVGPGSYNEQFF	TGCAGCGTTGGTCCGGGGTCCTACAATGAGCAGTTCTTC
-	TRBV2	once	17	TRBJ2-1	CASSALRWEKGLDEQFF	TGTGCCAGCAGTGCCCTTAGGTGGGAGAAAGGGTTAGATGAGCAGTTCTTC